A selection of T cell receptor beta chains follows, all from one sample in a study of T-cell memory formation after mild COVID-19. TCRdb re-called the 5' RACE reads through MiXCR, storing one row per CDR3 protein. The repertoire holds roughly 300,000 distinct CDR3 sequences, with 16% as singletons. Sequenced: PBMCs or a T cell subset sorted from them (not recorded which). The receptor set was obtained from a man younger than 30 who had mild COVID-19 (a few samples of this study predate the infection). Cell type and time point are not known. Each CDR3 is given with its conserved first and last residue. The order of the fields is D gene, J gene, V gene, clone size, CDR3 protein, CDR3 DNA. D genes are given only for firm matches. Expanded clones get a size class; other rows say once, few or many, or leave the size out.

d_gene: -
j_gene: TRBJ2-5
v_gene: TRBV5-1
abundance: many
CDR3aa: CASSLVGPYQETQYF
CDR3nt: TGCGCCAGCAGCTTGGTTGGACCCTATCAAGAGACCCAGTACTTC

d_gene: -
j_gene: TRBJ1-5
v_gene: TRBV20-1
abundance: few
CDR3aa: CSARDRLSSNQPQHF
CDR3nt: TGCAGTGCTAGAGATAGGTTGTCGAGCAATCAGCCCCAGCATTTT

d_gene: -
j_gene: TRBJ1-2
v_gene: TRBV7-2
abundance: -
CDR3aa: CASSLYPGDYGYTF
CDR3nt: TGTGCCAGCAGCTTGTACCCTGGGGACTATGGCTACACCTTC

d_gene: TRBD2
j_gene: TRBJ2-3
v_gene: TRBV20-1
abundance: few
CDR3aa: CSAGTSGGSGTQYF
CDR3nt: TGCAGTGCCGGGACTAGCGGGGGCTCGGGTACGCAGTATTTT

d_gene: -
j_gene: TRBJ2-3
v_gene: TRBV28
abundance: few
CDR3aa: CASNQEWTDTQYF
CDR3nt: TGTGCCAGCAACCAGGAGTGGACAGATACGCAGTATTTT

d_gene: -
j_gene: TRBJ2-5
v_gene: TRBV12-3/TRBV12-4
abundance: -
CDR3aa: CASRSDGYQETQYF
CDR3nt: TGTGCCAGCAGGTCCGACGGGTACCAAGAGACCCAGTACTTC

d_gene: -
j_gene: TRBJ2-1
v_gene: TRBV5-1
abundance: -
CDR3aa: CASSFGDRRNEQFF
CDR3nt: TGCGCCAGCAGCTTCGGGGATCGTAGGAATGAGCAGTTCTTC

d_gene: TRBD2
j_gene: TRBJ2-3
v_gene: TRBV5-1
abundance: -
CDR3aa: CASSGDTSGGTDTQYF
CDR3nt: TGCGCCAGCAGCGGCGACACTAGCGGGGGGACAGATACGCAGTATTTT

d_gene: TRBD1
j_gene: TRBJ2-3
v_gene: TRBV6-2/TRBV6-3
abundance: few
CDR3aa: CASSPGQGWSDTQYF
CDR3nt: TGTGCCAGCAGTCCGGGACAGGGCTGGTCAGATACGCAGTATTTT

d_gene: TRBD2
j_gene: TRBJ2-3
v_gene: TRBV27
abundance: few
CDR3aa: CATAPTSGGLTDTQYF
CDR3nt: TGTGCCACCGCTCCCACTAGCGGGGGGCTCACAGATACGCAGTATTTT

d_gene: TRBD1
j_gene: TRBJ1-6
v_gene: TRBV10-3
abundance: -
CDR3aa: CAISELGAEGANSPLHF
CDR3nt: TGTGCCATCAGTGAGCTTGGGGCGGAGGGGGCGAATTCACCCCTCCACTTT

d_gene: TRBD1
j_gene: TRBJ1-5
v_gene: TRBV12-3/TRBV12-4
abundance: -
CDR3aa: CASSPDREGHQPQHF
CDR3nt: TGTGCCAGCAGTCCGGACAGGGAAGGACATCAGCCCCAGCATTTT

d_gene: -
j_gene: TRBJ2-3
v_gene: TRBV24-1
abundance: many
CDR3aa: CATSAGGSTDTQYF
CDR3nt: TGTGCCACCAGTGCGGGTGGAAGCACAGATACGCAGTATTTT

d_gene: -
j_gene: TRBJ1-5
v_gene: TRBV6-5
abundance: few
CDR3aa: CASSSPGGLTQHF
CDR3nt: TGTGCCAGCAGTTCGCCCGGGGGCTTGACCCAGCATTTT

d_gene: -
j_gene: TRBJ1-5
v_gene: TRBV6-1
abundance: -
CDR3aa: CATQTEFSNQPQHF
CDR3nt: TGTGCCACCCAGACAGAATTTAGCAATCAGCCCCAGCATTTT

d_gene: -
j_gene: TRBJ1-1
v_gene: TRBV12-3/TRBV12-4
abundance: few
CDR3aa: CASSQEQGWTEAFF
CDR3nt: TGTGCCAGCAGTCAGGAACAGGGTTGGACTGAAGCTTTCTTT

d_gene: TRBD1
j_gene: TRBJ1-2
v_gene: TRBV3-1
abundance: few
CDR3aa: CASSKWDSPDYGYTF
CDR3nt: TGTGCCAGCAGCAAATGGGACAGTCCGGACTATGGCTACACCTTC

d_gene: -
j_gene: TRBJ1-1
v_gene: TRBV3-1
abundance: -
CDR3aa: CASSLGISTEAFF
CDR3nt: TGTGCCAGCAGCCTAGGAATTTCGACTGAAGCTTTCTTT